Included here is one T cell receptor (beta chain) sequence, with context. These data come from a study of T cells in tuberculosis. In the study overall: T cells were selected with CD1B tetramers loaded with glucose monomycolate. This South African cohort compared adolescents with or without latent tuberculosis against adults with active tuberculosis.

Produced via immunoSEQ multiplex PCR; TCRdb's table is partial and in-frame only. Here the sample spans more than 35,000 clones, roughly 95% being singletons. Unsorted cryopreserved PBMC were sequenced, averaging roughly 100,000 T cells per clinical donor. V shed 7 bases, J shed 1 base, and the junction held 5 bases outside the gene matches. CDR3 length equals 14 residues. Germline V gives CDR1 MNHEY, CDR2 SVGAGI. Sequencing was done on a sample of PBMCs. The chain couples TRBV6-5 to TRBJ2-7, with 9 nucleotides matching TRBD1. The sequence was collected from a donor aged 10-29 years with latent tuberculosis or without tuberculosis infection. CDR3 amino acids: CASTGQGLSYEQYF. CDR3 DNA sequence: TGTGCCAGCACCGGACAGGGGTTATCCTACGAGCAGTACTTC.